The T cell receptor beta chain described here comes from a study of tumor and adjacent non-tumor tissue in lung cancer. About this clonotype itself: What it binds is not known. The junction and the germline gene differ at one end; a read error may be behind it.

Study-wide results and caveats: Normal lung showed higher cumulative top 100 clone frequency than tumor.

Germline V gene lookup returns CDR1 SGHDT and CDR2 YYEEEE. The CDR3 runs to 13 residues. This sample's RNA came from whole unsorted tissue. More than 3 cm separated this lung sample from the edge of the tumor. The library came from three nested PCR rounds adapted from ARM-PCR protocols. A single record per CDR3 protein comes from TCRdb applying MiXCR to the multiplex PCR reads. The table lists 90,000 to 110,000 distinct CDR3 sequences, under 65% of them singletons. V gene TRBV5-6 combines with J gene TRBJ2-1; 8 bases are shared with TRBD2. The sample was distant non-tumor lung tissue. This receptor was identified in a man aged 55 to 70 with non-small cell lung cancer. In DNA, the CDR3 is TGTGCCAGTAGCTCCGGGACTAGCAATGAGCAGTTCTTC. Its translation is CASSSGTSNEQFF.